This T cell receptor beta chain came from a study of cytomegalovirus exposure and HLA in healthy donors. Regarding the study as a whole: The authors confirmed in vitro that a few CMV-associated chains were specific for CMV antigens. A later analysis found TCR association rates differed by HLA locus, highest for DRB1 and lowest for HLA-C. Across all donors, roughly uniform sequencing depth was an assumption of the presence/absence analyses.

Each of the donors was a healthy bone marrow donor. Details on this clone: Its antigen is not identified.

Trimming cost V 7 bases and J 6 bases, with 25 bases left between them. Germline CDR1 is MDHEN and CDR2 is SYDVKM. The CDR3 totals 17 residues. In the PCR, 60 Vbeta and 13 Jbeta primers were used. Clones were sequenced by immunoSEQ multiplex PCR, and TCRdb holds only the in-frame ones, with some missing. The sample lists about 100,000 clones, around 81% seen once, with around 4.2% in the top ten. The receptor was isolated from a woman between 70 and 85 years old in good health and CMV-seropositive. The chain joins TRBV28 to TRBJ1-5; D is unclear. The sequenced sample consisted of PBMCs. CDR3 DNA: TGTGCCAGCATCGCTTCACCGGGAGGGTCTTCACTTCAGCCCCAGCATTTT. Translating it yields CASIASPGGSSLQPQHF.